Listed below are T cell receptor beta chains from one sample, sequenced in a study of blood T cell repertoires in COVID-19. Produced via immunoSEQ multiplex PCR; TCRdb's table is partial and in-frame only. This repertoire shows about 100,000 clones, roughly four fifths found once; its top ten account for more than 3.5%. Specimen: peripheral blood. These receptors were taken from a woman aged 70-85 years with acute or convalescent COVID-19. Each CDR3 is given with its conserved first and last residue. The order of the fields is V gene, J gene, D gene, CDR3 protein. The D gene is left open where the match is weak.

v_gene: TRBV9; j_gene: TRBJ1-2; d_gene: TRBD1; CDR3aa: CASSAPGQGFFRGYTF
v_gene: TRBV28; j_gene: TRBJ1-5; d_gene: TRBD1; CDR3aa: CASSFIPGGADNQPQHF
v_gene: TRBV7-2; j_gene: TRBJ1-2; d_gene: NA; CDR3aa: CASSYKGEGHGYTF
v_gene: TRBV7-6; j_gene: TRBJ1-2; d_gene: NA; CDR3aa: CASSPTVGARGYTF
v_gene: TRBV6-2/TRBV6-3; j_gene: TRBJ2-1; d_gene: TRBD2; CDR3aa: CASSYSTSGGAYNEQFF
v_gene: TRBV20-1; j_gene: TRBJ2-1; d_gene: TRBD2; CDR3aa: CSASNPSGRHNEQFF
v_gene: TRBV19; j_gene: TRBJ2-4; d_gene: NA; CDR3aa: CASSQGQRNIQYF
v_gene: TRBV6-6; j_gene: TRBJ1-4; d_gene: NA; CDR3aa: CASSYVTATNEKLFF
v_gene: TRBV5-1; j_gene: TRBJ1-1; d_gene: TRBD1; CDR3aa: CASSFETGSITEAFF
v_gene: TRBV18; j_gene: TRBJ2-5; d_gene: NA; CDR3aa: CASSPPEGRRRETQYF
v_gene: TRBV10-1; j_gene: TRBJ1-5; d_gene: NA; CDR3aa: CASSELTGRNQPQHF
v_gene: TRBV5-1; j_gene: TRBJ2-7; d_gene: NA; CDR3aa: CASSFLGTNEQYF
v_gene: TRBV9; j_gene: TRBJ2-1; d_gene: NA; CDR3aa: CASSDRRSRDEQFF
v_gene: TRBV19; j_gene: TRBJ1-1; d_gene: NA; CDR3aa: CASREESVSTEAFF
v_gene: TRBV7-7; j_gene: TRBJ2-5; d_gene: TRBD1; CDR3aa: CASSRDRQETQYF
v_gene: TRBV19; j_gene: TRBJ2-1; d_gene: NA; CDR3aa: CASRSRGAGEQFF
v_gene: TRBV7-9; j_gene: TRBJ1-4; d_gene: TRBD1; CDR3aa: CASSTRQGDNEKLFF
v_gene: TRBV19; j_gene: TRBJ1-2; d_gene: NA; CDR3aa: CASSPGGGVGGYTF
v_gene: TRBV30; j_gene: TRBJ1-3; d_gene: TRBD1; CDR3aa: CAWTRDRGSGNTIYF
v_gene: TRBV12-5; j_gene: TRBJ2-7; d_gene: NA; CDR3aa: CASAPDYPSEQYF
v_gene: TRBV5-5; j_gene: TRBJ2-7; d_gene: NA; CDR3aa: CASSFSAHRAPGLYEQYF
v_gene: TRBV5-1; j_gene: TRBJ1-4; d_gene: NA; CDR3aa: CASSLAPPGAGEKLFF
v_gene: TRBV2; j_gene: TRBJ2-7; d_gene: NA; CDR3aa: CASSVAGTYEQYF
v_gene: TRBV7-2; j_gene: TRBJ1-2; d_gene: NA; CDR3aa: CASSFPSRVEAGANYGYTF
v_gene: TRBV4-2; j_gene: TRBJ2-1; d_gene: NA; CDR3aa: CASSQESSSYNEQFF
v_gene: TRBV7-9; j_gene: TRBJ2-5; d_gene: TRBD2; CDR3aa: CASSYERTSGSQETQYF
v_gene: TRBV19; j_gene: TRBJ2-7; d_gene: NA; CDR3aa: CASSITRVDEQYF
v_gene: TRBV28; j_gene: TRBJ1-2; d_gene: TRBD1; CDR3aa: CASRVGGTANYGYTF
v_gene: TRBV15; j_gene: TRBJ2-4; d_gene: TRBD1; CDR3aa: CATSRDLEGANIQYF
v_gene: TRBV28; j_gene: TRBJ2-3; d_gene: NA; CDR3aa: CASKEGRSRGTDTQYF
v_gene: TRBV6-5; j_gene: TRBJ1-4; d_gene: TRBD1; CDR3aa: CASRDRENVGKLFF
v_gene: TRBV29-1; j_gene: TRBJ2-1; d_gene: TRBD2; CDR3aa: CSVDGGGVSYNEQFF
v_gene: TRBV3-1/TRBV3-2; j_gene: TRBJ1-2; d_gene: TRBD1; CDR3aa: CASSQTGVRDYGYTF
v_gene: TRBV13; j_gene: TRBJ2-3; d_gene: TRBD1; CDR3aa: CASSLDRGDTDTQYF
v_gene: TRBV16; j_gene: TRBJ2-2; d_gene: NA; CDR3aa: CASSQSPAGQLFF
v_gene: TRBV5-1; j_gene: TRBJ1-2; d_gene: TRBD1; CDR3aa: CASSTGDHGYGYTF
v_gene: TRBV27; j_gene: TRBJ1-2; d_gene: NA; CDR3aa: CASAQAGGRYGYTF
v_gene: TRBV7-6; j_gene: TRBJ2-2; d_gene: TRBD2; CDR3aa: CASSFDVWGGTNTGELFF
v_gene: TRBV2; j_gene: TRBJ1-2; d_gene: NA; CDR3aa: CASTLTTVAYGYTF
v_gene: TRBV28; j_gene: TRBJ1-3; d_gene: TRBD1; CDR3aa: CASRESGGRTGNTIYF
v_gene: TRBV28; j_gene: TRBJ2-7; d_gene: NA; CDR3aa: CASSYQGGQVNEQYF
v_gene: TRBV7-6; j_gene: TRBJ2-5; d_gene: TRBD1; CDR3aa: CASSHEGAKETQYF
v_gene: TRBV27; j_gene: TRBJ2-2; d_gene: TRBD2; CDR3aa: CASSWILAGGRTGELFF
v_gene: TRBV6-2/TRBV6-3; j_gene: TRBJ1-1; d_gene: NA; CDR3aa: CASTPGGIEAFF
v_gene: TRBV28; j_gene: TRBJ1-1; d_gene: TRBD1; CDR3aa: CASSPGQGNTEAFF
v_gene: TRBV29-1; j_gene: TRBJ1-1; d_gene: NA; CDR3aa: CSVGLREAFF